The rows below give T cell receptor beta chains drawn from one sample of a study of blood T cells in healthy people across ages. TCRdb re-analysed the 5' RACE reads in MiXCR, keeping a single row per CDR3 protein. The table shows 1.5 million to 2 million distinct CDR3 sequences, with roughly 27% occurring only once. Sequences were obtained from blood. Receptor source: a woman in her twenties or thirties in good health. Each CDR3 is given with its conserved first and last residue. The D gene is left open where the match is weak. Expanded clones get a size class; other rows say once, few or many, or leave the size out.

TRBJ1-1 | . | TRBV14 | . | TGTGCCAGCAGCCCCCCGCGGAGGAGTGAAGCTTTCTTT | CASSPPRRSEAFF
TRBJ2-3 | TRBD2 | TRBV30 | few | TGTGCCTGGACTATGACTAGCGTAACAGATACGCAGTATTTT | CAWTMTSVTDTQYF
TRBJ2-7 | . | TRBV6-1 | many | TGTGCCAGCATCGAATCCGAACCCTACGAGCAGTACTTC | CASIESEPYEQYF
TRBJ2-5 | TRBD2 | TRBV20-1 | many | TGCAGTGCTAGCGCGGTCGGGGGGGAGACCCAGTACTTC | CSASAVGGETQYF
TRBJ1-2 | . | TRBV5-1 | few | TGCGCCAGTTCGGCCTGGGAGTCTAACTATGGCTACACCTTC | CASSAWESNYGYTF
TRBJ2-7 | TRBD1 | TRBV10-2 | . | TGCGCCAGCAGTGAGTCGAAGGGGGCGTACGAGCAGTACTTC | CASSESKGAYEQYF
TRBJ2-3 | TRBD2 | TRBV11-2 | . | TGTGCCAGCAGCTTAGGCCCCTTACTAGCGGGGGGAGAAGATACGCAGTATTTT | CASSLGPLLAGGEDTQYF
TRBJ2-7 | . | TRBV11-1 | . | TGTGCCGGCAGAGCTAAGGGAACCAGGGGAAGCTACGAGCAGTACTTC | CAGRAKGTRGSYEQYF
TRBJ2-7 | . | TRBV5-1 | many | TGCGCCAGCAGTCGGTCGGCTAACTACGAGCAGTACTTC | CASSRSANYEQYF
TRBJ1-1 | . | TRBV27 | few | TGTGCCAGCGCCCCTTGGGGTGAGGGAAAGGGTCGTGGAACTGAAGCTTTCTTT | CASAPWGEGKGRGTEAFF
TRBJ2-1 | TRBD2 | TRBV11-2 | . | TGTGCCAGCAGCTTAGATCCCCGGCCCCCGGGACTAGCGGGGGGGCTGGGCTACAATGAGCAGTTCTTC | CASSLDPRPPGLAGGLGYNEQFF
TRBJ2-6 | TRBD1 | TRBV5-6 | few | TGTGCCAGCAGCCATGACAGGGCTCCCTCTGGGGCCAACGTCCTGACTTTC | CASSHDRAPSGANVLTF
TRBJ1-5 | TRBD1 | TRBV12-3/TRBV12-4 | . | TGTGCCAGCAGTTTAGCGCTGGGGGGAGGGACAGGCAATCAGCCCCAGCATTTT | CASSLALGGGTGNQPQHF
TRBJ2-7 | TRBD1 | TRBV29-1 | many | TGCAGCGTCAAGACAGGGGACTCCTACGAGCAGTACTTC | CSVKTGDSYEQYF
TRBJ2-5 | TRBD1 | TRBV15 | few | TGTGCCACCAGCATTAGGACAGGAGGAGAGACCCAGTACTTC | CATSIRTGGETQYF
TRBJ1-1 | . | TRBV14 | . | TGTGCCAGCAGCCAAGCTCCGAGGCGTAACACTGAAGCTTTCTTT | CASSQAPRRNTEAFF
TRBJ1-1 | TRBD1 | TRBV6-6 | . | TGTGCCAGCAGTTTGGAACAGGGGTGGAACACTGCAGCTTTCTTT | CASSLEQGWNTAAFF
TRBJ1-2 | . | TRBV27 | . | TGTGCCAGCAGTTTATCGGGGGGCGTCGCGGGAGGCTACACCTTC | CASSLSGGVAGGYTF
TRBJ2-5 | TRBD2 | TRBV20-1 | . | TGCAGTGTTAGTGATTTAGCGGGGGACCACCGGAAGGCCCAGTACTTC | CSVSDLAGDHRKAQYF
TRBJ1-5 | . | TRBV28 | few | TGTGCCAGCAGTCGCAGTGAATATAGCAATCAGCCCCAGCATTTT | CASSRSEYSNQPQHF
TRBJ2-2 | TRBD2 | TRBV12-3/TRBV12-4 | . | TGTGCCAGCAGAAAGGGACTAGCGGACACCGGGGAGCTGTTTTTT | CASRKGLADTGELFF
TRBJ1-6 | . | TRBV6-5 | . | TGTGCCAGCAGTTGGGCGCGGGGGCTTCGGGATAATTCACCCCTCCACTTT | CASSWARGLRDNSPLHF
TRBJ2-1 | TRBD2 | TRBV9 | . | TGTGCCAGCAGCGGCGGGGGGGCCAACAATGAGCAGTTCTTC | CASSGGGANNEQFF
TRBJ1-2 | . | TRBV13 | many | TGTGCCAGCAGCTTAAGATCGACAGGAAACTATGGCTACACCTTC | CASSLRSTGNYGYTF
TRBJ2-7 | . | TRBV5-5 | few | TGTGCCAGCAGCTTGATGCCAGGCTCCTACGAGCAGTACTTC | CASSLMPGSYEQYF
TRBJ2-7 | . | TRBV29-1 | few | TGCAGCGTTGCCCGGCCGTTGACGTTCGAGCAGTACTTC | CSVARPLTFEQYF
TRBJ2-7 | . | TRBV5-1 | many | TGCGCCAGCGGGCTAGGAGGGGCCTACGAGCAGTACTTC | CASGLGGAYEQYF
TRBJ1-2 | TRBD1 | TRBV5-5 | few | TGTGCCAGCAGCCCACAGACAGGGCTAAGCTATGGCTACACCTTC | CASSPQTGLSYGYTF
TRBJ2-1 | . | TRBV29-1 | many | TGCAGCGCCGGCAGGGGTCTGAGCGGAGAGCAGTTCTTC | CSAGRGLSGEQFF
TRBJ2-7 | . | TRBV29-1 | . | TGCAGCGTCAAAGGACAGAAGTACGAGCAGTACTTC | CSVKGQKYEQYF
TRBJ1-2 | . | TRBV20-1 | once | TGCAGTGCTAGTGACCGCAGAGACGACTATGGCTACACCTTC | CSASDRRDDYGYTF
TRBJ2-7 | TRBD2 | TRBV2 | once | TGTGCCAGCAGTGAAGGCGGCGGGGGGACCTACGAGCAGTACTTC | CASSEGGGGTYEQYF
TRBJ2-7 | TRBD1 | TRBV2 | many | TGTGCCAGCAGAAGACAGGGAGTGGACGAGCAGTACTTC | CASRRQGVDEQYF
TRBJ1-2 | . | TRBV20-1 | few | TGCAGTGCTAGACCGGTAGGCGACGCCGGGGGCTATGGCTACACCTTC | CSARPVGDAGGYGYTF
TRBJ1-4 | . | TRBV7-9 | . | TGTGCCAGCAGCTTCCCCGGCCAGAATGAAAAACTGTTTTTT | CASSFPGQNEKLFF
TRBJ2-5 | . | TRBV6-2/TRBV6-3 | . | TGTGCCAGCAATCGTGGGACTCAAAAAGAGACCCAGTACTTC | CASNRGTQKETQYF
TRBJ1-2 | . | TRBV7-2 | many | TGTGCCAGCAGCTTAGGGTCCGGTACTAACTATGGCTACACCTTC | CASSLGSGTNYGYTF
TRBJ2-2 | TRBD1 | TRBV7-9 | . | TGTGCCAGCAGCCCGGACAGGGGGGCCCTGAACACCGGGGAGCTGTTTTTT | CASSPDRGALNTGELFF
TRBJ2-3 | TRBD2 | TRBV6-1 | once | TGTGCCAGCAGTGAAAATACGGGAGGGTATGACGCAGATACGCAGTATTTT | CASSENTGGYDADTQYF
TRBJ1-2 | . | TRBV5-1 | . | TGCGCCAGCAGCTTGAAGGCAGGGGTTGGCTACACCTTC | CASSLKAGVGYTF
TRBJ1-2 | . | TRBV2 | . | TGTGCCAGCACACCACAGAGGGGGGGAGACTATGGCTACACCTTC | CASTPQRGGDYGYTF
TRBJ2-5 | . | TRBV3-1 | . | TGTGCCAGCAGCAAACCGACGAGGGTACAAGAGACCCAGTACTTC | CASSKPTRVQETQYF
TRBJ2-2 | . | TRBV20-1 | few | TGCAGTGCTGCAAAGAGGCGCACCGGGGAGCTGTTTTTT | CSAAKRRTGELFF
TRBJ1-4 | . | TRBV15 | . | TGTGCCACCAGCATGCCCCCGGGACCGCCTCGGAATGAAAAACTGTTTTTT | CATSMPPGPPRNEKLFF